This T cell receptor (beta chain) was recovered during a study of CD8+ T cells in alopecia areata. Following extraction, RNA underwent reverse transcription to cDNA, which served as the sequencing template. The method was immunoSEQ multiplex PCR; TCRdb's version includes in-frame clones alone and lacks a portion of them. The repertoire consists of about 140,000 clones, with roughly 86% occurring once and the leading ten covering 13%. This CDR3 is built from 16 residues. Trimming left V 6 bases short and J 6 bases short, with 20 bases between. Germline V gene sequence: CDR1 MNHEY, CDR2 SMNVEV (reference sequence). This clone came up a few times. Treatment defined: oral pan-JAK inhibitor, 5-10 mg twice daily.

This chain links TRBV27 with TRBJ2-2; D remains ambiguous. The sequences come from CD8+ T cells sorted from blood, collected at week 4, from a patient treated with tofacitinib. The receptor was isolated from a human donor with alopecia areata. CDR3: CASSLGFSAMAGELFF. The CDR3 nucleotides are TGTGCCAGCAGCTTAGGGTTTTCTGCCATGGCCGGGGAGCTGTTTTTT.